These T cell receptor beta chains were read from a single sample in a study of cytomegalovirus exposure and HLA in healthy donors. Profiling relied on immunoSEQ multiplex PCR, and the TCRdb table lists in-frame clones only, not all of them. The table includes about 150,000 clones, approximately 84% detected once. Sequencing input: PBMCs. Source of these receptors: a male donor in good health and CMV-seropositive. The CDR3 runs from the conserved cysteine through the conserved F or W. A D gene is named only where the DNA matches it firmly. Size tells how often a clone was seen (once, few, many) or the class of an expanded clone, and some rows leave it out.

cdr3_aa cdr3_nt v_call d_call j_call clone_size
CASKGLSGGSNQPQHF TGTGCCAGTAAGGGTCTTAGCGGGGGTAGCAATCAGCCCCAGCATTTT TRBV19 . TRBJ1-5 .
CASRPLAGGPGELFF TGTGCCAGCAGACCTCTAGCGGGAGGGCCCGGGGAGCTGTTTTTT TRBV6-5 TRBD2 TRBJ2-2 .
CASSLLQGLSGELFF TGTGCCAGCAGCTTACTTCAGGGCCTGTCAGGGGAGCTGTTTTTT TRBV7-9 . TRBJ2-2 .
CASSLAGSGNEQFF TGCGCCAGCAGCTTGGCGGGGTCGGGGAATGAGCAGTTCTTC TRBV5-1 . TRBJ2-1 .
CASSLTMASGGGELFF TGTGCCAGCAGCTTAACGATGGCTAGCGGGGGCGGGGAGCTGTTTTTT TRBV7-3 TRBD2 TRBJ2-2 .
CATSRDAREGYTF TGTGCCACCAGCAGAGATGCAAGGGAGGGCTACACCTTC TRBV15 . TRBJ1-2 once
CASSLVGAMNTEAFF TGCGCCAGCAGCTTGGTAGGGGCCATGAACACTGAAGCTTTCTTT TRBV5-1 . TRBJ1-1 .
CASSLTLSGANNEQFF TGTGCCAGCAGCCTCACCCTAAGCGGGGCAAACAATGAGCAGTTCTTC TRBV13 TRBD2 TRBJ2-1 .
CASRTDSYQETQYF TGTGCCAGCAGGACAGACAGTTACCAAGAGACCCAGTACTTC TRBV28 . TRBJ2-5 .
CASTRKVQGSDTGELFF TGTGCCAGTACCCGTAAAGTCCAGGGGAGTGACACCGGGGAGCTGTTTTTT TRBV19 . TRBJ2-2 .
CASSFVQTRPYEQYF TGTGCCAGCAGCTTCGTTCAAACTAGACCCTACGAGCAGTACTTC TRBV7-9 . TRBJ2-7 .
CASSSSSTDTQYF TGTGCCAGCTCATCCTCTAGCACAGATACGCAGTATTTT TRBV18 . TRBJ2-3 few
CASMQKRELADTQYF TGTGCCAGTATGCAGAAGCGGGAGCTGGCAGATACGCAGTATTTT TRBV19 TRBD2 TRBJ2-3 .
CASSNPGVQTQYF TGTGCCAGCAGTAACCCAGGGGTGCAGACCCAGTACTTC TRBV25-1 . TRBJ2-5 once
CASSHSMNTEAFF TGTGCCAGCAGCCATTCAATGAACACTGAAGCTTTCTTT TRBV14 . TRBJ1-1 few
CASSARLLTKVTTNEKLFF TGTGCCAGCAGTGCTAGACTCCTCACTAAGGTGACAACTAATGAAAAACTGTTTTTT TRBV6-4 . TRBJ1-4 .
CASRGGRPLTGELFF TGTGCCAGCAGGGGGGGACGGCCACTAACCGGGGAGCTGTTTTTT TRBV28 . TRBJ2-2 .
CATRTGESTDTQYF TGTGCCACCCGCACAGGAGAAAGCACAGATACGCAGTATTTT TRBV6-4 . TRBJ2-3 .
CASSAGRLNTEAFF TGTGCCAGCAGTGCGGGTCGTTTGAACACTGAAGCTTTCTTT TRBV7-3 . TRBJ1-1 .
CASSLFSGDVNQPQHF TGTGCCAGCAGTTTATTCTCAGGGGATGTCAATCAGCCCCAGCATTTT TRBV27 . TRBJ1-5 .
CASSLLGDSSYEQYF TGTGCCAGCAGCTTACTGGGGGACAGCTCCTACGAGCAGTACTTC TRBV11-3 TRBD1 TRBJ2-7 .
CASSVSFTDTQYF TGTGCCAGCAGCGTGAGTTTCACAGATACGCAGTATTTT TRBV2 . TRBJ2-3 .
CASSDSRTGVDTQYF TGTGCCAGCAGTGACTCGAGGACAGGGGTGGATACGCAGTATTTT TRBV6-4 TRBD1 TRBJ2-3 .
CAWRRQGSYEQYF TGTGCCTGGAGACGACAGGGATCCTACGAGCAGTACTTC TRBV30 TRBD1 TRBJ2-7 .
CASSLEGPINSGANVLTF TGTGCCAGCAGCTTAGAGGGTCCAATCAACTCTGGGGCCAACGTCCTGACTTTC TRBV7-3 . TRBJ2-6 .
CASSQDNWEGRTGELFF TGTGCCAGCAGCCAAGATAATTGGGAGGGGCGGACCGGGGAGCTGTTTTTT TRBV4-2 TRBD2 TRBJ2-2 .
CASSRGYALDEKLFF TGTGCCAGCAGCCGAGGGTATGCGTTAGATGAAAAACTGTTTTTT TRBV5-6 . TRBJ1-4 .
CASRFLQGLGGEQFF TGCGCCAGCAGATTTTTGCAGGGCCTGGGGGGTGAGCAGTTCTTC TRBV5-1 . TRBJ2-1 .
CASSPPGRGTEAFF TGTGCCAGCAGCCCCCCAGGCAGGGGCACTGAAGCTTTCTTT TRBV11-3 . TRBJ1-1 .
CASSSRFQGPSVAQYF TGTGCCAGCAGTTCACGGTTTCAGGGCCCCAGTGTGGCCCAGTACTTC TRBV28 . TRBJ2-5 few